The clone carrying this T cell receptor (beta chain) has just a few counts. Its antigen is unknown. This record belongs to a study of T-cell reconstitution after alpha-beta-depleted transplantation in children. Study observations and caveats: Reportedly, roughly two months post-transplant, alpha-beta T cells arose from several hundred expanded graft clones.

Construction of the TCRbeta library involved unique molecular identifiers. In TCRdb, the PCR reads were re-called with MiXCR into one record per CDR3 protein. The sample includes 60,000 to 70,000 distinct CDR3 sequences, roughly 4.5% of them seen just once. The CDR3 length is 13 residues. Trimming removed 8 bases from V and 8 bases from J; junction bases left unmatched: 8. The germline CDR1 and CDR2 sequences are GTSNPN and SVGIG (reference sequence). J is TRBJ1-4 and V is TRBV30; 10 bases align to TRBD1. This specimen consisted of PBMCs, mostly from graft donor cells, obtained 180 days after TCRalphabeta/CD19-depleted stem cell transplant. The clonotype comes from a boy younger than two who had a stem cell transplant for acute myeloid leukemia, so the T cells may come from the graft donor. CDR3 loop: CARQGAPDEKLFF. Written as DNA, the CDR3 is TGTGCCCGACAGGGGGCGCCGGACGAAAAACTGTTTTTT.